The 26 T cell receptor beta chains below come from one sample, sequenced in a study of CD8 T cells in ankylosing spondylitis. TCRdb re-analysed the 5' RACE reads in MiXCR, keeping a single row per CDR3 protein. The top ten hold under 3% of the sample, which has roughly 130,000 distinct CDR3 sequences, about 13% seen once. Input material: blood, either unsorted or a sorted T cell fraction (not recorded which). These receptors were collected from a female donor with ankylosing spondylitis or in good health (not recorded which).

The chain joins TRBV10-3 to TRBJ2-1; 10 nucleotides align to TRBD2. This CDR3 is 13 amino acids long. Germline V CDR1 and CDR2: ENHRY, SYGVKD. Trimming removed 4 bases from V and 7 bases from J; junction bases left unmatched: 1. CDR3 DNA sequence: TGTGCCATCAGTGGACTAGCGGGTAATGAGCAGTTCTTC. The encoded protein is CAISGLAGNEQFF.

This clonotype was detected a few times. The rearrangement links TRBV5-1 to TRBJ2-7; 10 positions agree with TRBD1. The CDR3 extends over 15 amino acids. J was trimmed by 4 bases and V by 4 bases; bases with no gene match: 8. Germline CDR1 and CDR2: SGHRS and YFSETQ. CDR3 DNA: TGCGCCAGCAGCCCGGGACAGGGGCGCAGGTACGAGCAGTACTTC. It translates to CASSPGQGRRYEQYF. The whole variable domain, remainder taken from reference TRBV5-1 and TRBJ2-7, is KAGVTQTPRYLIKTRGQQVTLSCSPISGHRSVSWYQQTPGQGLQFLFEYFSETQRNKGNFPGRFSGRQFSNSRSEMNVSTLELGDSALYLCASSPGQGRRYEQYFGPGTRLTVT.

As regards this clonotype: Compared with germline, one end of the junction differs, possibly owing to a read error. The V call is TRBV11-2, the J call TRBJ2-3, with D perhaps given as TRBD1 or TRBD2 (5 bases each). In germline, CDR1 is SGHAT, CDR2 FQNNGV. The CDR3 totals 15 residues. Here the CDR3 DNA reads TGTGTCAGCAGCTTAGGGGTGGGAGCGACAGATACGCAGTATTTT. Translation gives CVSSLGVGATDTQYF.

This clonotype has at least ten counts. The J gene is TRBJ2-1, the V gene TRBV20-1, with 11 bases fitting TRBD2. Germline V gene lookup returns CDR1 DFQATT and CDR2 SNEGSKA (reference sequence). This CDR3 has 15 amino acids. V shed 6 bases and J 7 bases; nucleotides not matched to a gene: 11. For the CDR3, the DNA is TGCAGTGCCCCCGTTAGCGGGGGGGCCGGAAATGAGCAGTTCTTC. This sequence encodes CSAPVSGGAGNEQFF.

This clonotype has more than one count but fewer than ten. The chain recombines TRBV15 with TRBJ2-3, with 11 bases fitting TRBD2. Germline V gives CDR1 LNHNV, CDR2 YYDKDF (reference sequence). Trimming cost V 1 base and J 3 bases; bases outside gene matches: 9. The length of the CDR3 is 18 residues. The CDR3 sequence: CATSRVRVAGGPTDTQYF. In DNA form, the CDR3 reads TGTGCCACCAGCAGAGTCCGAGTAGCGGGGGGGCCGACAGATACGCAGTATTTT.

The table lists this clonotype with many counts. The V gene is TRBV20-1, the J gene TRBJ1-3, with 10 bases that match TRBD1. The V gene's germline CDR1 is DFQATT and CDR2 SNEGSKA (reference sequence). The V segment lost 6 bases and the J segment 4 bases; nucleotides outside the gene matches: 6. The CDR3 loop spans 14 amino acids. For the CDR3, the DNA is TGCAGTGCAAAGACAGGGGGCAGCGGAAACACCATATATTTT. Encoded protein: CSAKTGGSGNTIYF.

The table lists this clonotype with many counts. This chain connects TRBV2 to TRBJ2-5; 12 bases are a match to TRBD2. Germline trimming cut 6 bases from V and 2 bases from J; bases unmatched to any gene: 7. Per germline, CDR1 SNHLY and CDR2 FYNNEI. The CDR3 is 16 amino acids. CDR3 sequence: CASSVTSGGSQETQYF. The CDR3 region has the DNA TGTGCCAGCAGCGTCACTAGCGGGGGGTCACAAGAGACCCAGTACTTC. The whole variable domain, remainder taken from reference TRBV2 and TRBJ2-5, is EPEVTQTPSHQVTQMGQEVILRCVPISNHLYFYWYRQILGQKVEFLVSFYNNEISEKSEIFDDQFSVERPDGSNFTLKIRSTKLEDSAMYFCASSVTSGGSQETQYFGPGTRLLVL.

This clonotype was found many times. This chain uses TRBV12-3 or TRBV12-4 with TRBJ2-4; D remains unclear. The germline V and J ends were trimmed by 4 bases and 0 bases, with 10 bases remaining between them. The length of the CDR3 is 15 residues. CDR3 coding DNA: TGTGCCAGCAGTTCTCGGAGTCTAGCCAAAAACATTCAGTACTTC. This encodes CASSSRSLAKNIQYF.

This clonotype has at least ten counts. This rearrangement joins TRBV12-3 or TRBV12-4 to TRBJ1-1; D perhaps matches TRBD1 (5 bases). The CDR3 runs to 13 residues. V lost 4 bases, J lost 5 bases, and 11 bases lay in between. Written as DNA, the CDR3 is TGTGCCAGCAGTTCAGGGTTACGGACTGAAGCTTTCTTT. Amino acids: CASSSGLRTEAFF.

The chain has TRBV14 and TRBJ2-7; D is perhaps TRBD1 (5 bases). The V end was cut by 0 bases, the J end by 4 bases, with 13 bases between. The CDR3 has 15 amino acids. The V gene's germline CDR1 is SGHDN and CDR2 FVKESK. Here the CDR3 reads CASSQDRNQGYEQYF. The CDR3 DNA reads TGTGCCAGCAGCCAAGATCGAAACCAGGGATACGAGCAGTACTTC.

This clonotype occurred many times. V gene TRBV5-6 combines with J gene TRBJ1-1; D not resolved. Germline V CDR1 and CDR2: SGHDT, YYEEEE. The CDR3 contains 14 residues. Trimming took 0 bases from V and 1 from J, leaving 7 bases between them. The CDR3 loop reads CASSLGGQNTEAFF. The CDR3, as DNA: TGTGCCAGCAGCTTGGGAGGGCAGAACACTGAAGCTTTCTTT.

A few counts support this clonotype. The genes are TRBV3-1 and TRBJ2-1, with D maybe TRBD2 (5 bases). V gave up 1 base and J gave up 3 bases, with 10 bases separating them. This CDR3 contains 15 residues. Germline V CDR1 and CDR2: LGHDT, YNNKEL (reference sequence). DNA of the CDR3: TGTGCCAGCAGCCAAGGCAGCAGCGGCTACAATGAGCAGTTCTTC. Its protein is CASSQGSSGYNEQFF.

The sample holds many counts of this clonotype. The V gene is TRBV29-1, the J gene TRBJ2-2, with D unclear. V shed 7 bases and J shed 4 bases, with 10 bases lying between them. The CDR3 consists of 12 residues. Germline lookup yields CDR1 SQVTM and CDR2 ANQGSEA. The CDR3 spells CSANLFTGELFF. The CDR3 DNA sequence: TGCAGCGCAAACTTGTTCACCGGGGAGCTGTTTTTT.

This clonotype came up many times. V gene TRBV6-1 combines with J gene TRBJ1-2, with no clear D. The CDR3 extends over 13 amino acids. Germline V gene lookup returns CDR1 MNHNS and CDR2 SASEGT. Trimming removed 6 bases at V and 8 bases at J, with 16 bases between. The CDR3 loop reads CASSSTLSEGYTF. The CDR3 bases are TGTGCCAGCAGCTCGACACTTTCGGAGGGCTACACCTTC.

The chain links TRBV7-2 to TRBJ2-1; 10 nucleotides match TRBD2. CDR1 SGHTA and CDR2 FQGNSA come from the germline V gene. The CDR3 spans 16 residues. The junction had 14 bases not matched to a gene; V was cut back by 5 bases and J by 10 bases. The CDR3 reads CASSPTSGKASGEQFF. The CDR3 nucleotides are TGTGCCAGCAGCCCTACTAGCGGGAAGGCTTCTGGGGAGCAGTTCTTC.

This clonotype has at least ten counts. The J gene is TRBJ1-3, the V gene TRBV12-3 or TRBV12-4; weak D call: TRBD1 (5 bases). The CDR3 consists of 15 residues. Trimming took off 6 bases at V and 0 bases at J, with 12 bases between the two ends. The DNA of the CDR3 is TGTGCCAGCAGCCCCGGGACCCACTCTGGAAACACCATATATTTT. Protein: CASSPGTHSGNTIYF.

This clonotype has just a few counts. The J gene is TRBJ1-1, the V gene TRBV25-1; D perhaps matches TRBD1 (5 bases). Germline V gives CDR1 MGHDK, CDR2 SYGVNS. Deletions cut 1 base from V and 1 base from J, with 10 bases between. The CDR3 length is 15 residues. CDR3 protein: CASSELGVRNTEAFF. CDR3 coding DNA: TGTGCCAGCAGTGAATTGGGGGTTAGGAACACTGAAGCTTTCTTT. Using reference TRBV25-1 and TRBJ1-1 for the parts outside the CDR3, the full variable domain is EADIYQTPRYLVIGTGKKITLECSQTMGHDKMYWYQQDPGMELHLIHYSYGVNSTEKGDLSSESTVSRIRTEHFPLTLESARPSHTSQYLCASSELGVRNTEAFFGQGTRLTVV.

The table lists this clonotype with many counts. The chain recombines TRBV7-2 with TRBJ1-6; possibly TRBD1 for D (6 bases). The ends were cut back, 5 bases at V and 9 bases at J, with 17 bases in the middle. The CDR3 has 15 residues. Germline V lookup: CDR1 SGHTA, CDR2 FQGNSA. CDR3 in amino acids: CASSPAGTPSSPLHF. CDR3 DNA: TGTGCCAGCAGCCCCGCCGGGACACCAAGTTCACCCCTCCACTTT.

The V call is TRBV12-3 or TRBV12-4, the J call TRBJ2-6, with no clear D. V lost 5 bases and J 0 bases, leaving 5 bases between the germline ends. The CDR3 has 14 amino acids. The CDR3 DNA sequence: TGTGCCAGCAGTCTGAGCTCTGGGGCCAACGTCCTGACTTTC. Its protein is CASSLSSGANVLTF.

The chain uses TRBV7-9 and TRBJ2-2, with 8 nucleotides matching TRBD2. The CDR3 consists of 14 residues. V was clipped by 6 bases and J by 5 bases; unmatched bases: 5. Germline loops: CDR1 SEHNR, CDR2 FQNEAQ (reference sequence). This CDR3 reads CASSTSGATGELFF. CDR3 DNA: TGTGCCAGCAGTACTAGCGGAGCTACCGGGGAGCTGTTTTTT.

The chain recombines TRBV29-1 with TRBJ1-5, with D possibly matching TRBD1 (5 bases). Germline lookup yields CDR1 SQVTM and CDR2 ANQGSEA. V was cut by 4 bases and J by 0 bases, with 7 bases left in between. There are 13 residues in the CDR3. CDR3 bases: TGCAGCGTTGCACAGGCTAGCAATCAGCCCCAGCATTTT. Translated: CSVAQASNQPQHF.

This clonotype was detected many times. This chain uses TRBV5-1 with TRBJ1-2, with D hard to call. The CDR3 loop spans 11 amino acids. The ends were cut back, 0 bases at V and 7 bases at J, with 4 bases in the middle. CDR1 is SGHRS and CDR2 is YFSETQ in the germline V gene. CDR3 bases: TGCGCCAGCAGCTTGGACAGTGGCTACACCTTC. Its translation is CASSLDSGYTF.

The V and J genes are TRBV20-1 and TRBJ1-1; tentative D call: TRBD1 (6 bases). V dropped 5 bases and J dropped 7 bases, with 14 bases sitting between them. The V gene's germline CDR1 is DFQATT and CDR2 SNEGSKA (reference sequence). The CDR3 has 12 residues. CDR3 sequence (DNA): TGCAGTGCTCCATGGGGGGCCGGTGAAGCTTTCTTT. This gives the protein CSAPWGAGEAFF.

As concerns this clonotype: A read error may be the cause here, since a much bigger clone is one base away. V and J are TRBV14 and TRBJ2-7; D not certain. Per germline, CDR1 SGHDN and CDR2 FVKESK. CDR3 length: 14 residues. The CDR3 loop is CAGSQRSSGYEQYF. The CDR3 coding sequence is TGTGCCGGCAGCCAACGATCGAGTGGGTACGAGCAGTACTTC.

In its sample, this clonotype was seen a few times. V is TRBV7-6 and J is TRBJ2-2; 8 nucleotides line up with TRBD1. Germline assignment: CDR1 SGHVS and CDR2 FNYEAQ. The CDR3 has 17 residues. Unmatched junction bases numbered 5, after V lost 1 base and J lost 1 base. DNA of the CDR3: TGTGCCAGCAGCTTAGAAGGCAGGGGGCGGAACACCGGGGAGCTGTTTTTT. Protein sequence: CASSLEGRGRNTGELFF.

This clonotype was recorded many times. The rearrangement joins TRBV6-1 to TRBJ1-5; perhaps TRBD1 as D (5 bases). There are 15 residues in the CDR3. The germline V gene encodes CDR1 MNHNS and CDR2 SASEGT. Trimming shortened V by 3 bases and J by 3 bases, and 12 bases separated the two germline ends. The CDR3 here is CASSDRDGNNQPQHF. CDR3 bases: TGTGCCAGCAGTGATAGGGACGGGAACAATCAGCCCCAGCATTTT.